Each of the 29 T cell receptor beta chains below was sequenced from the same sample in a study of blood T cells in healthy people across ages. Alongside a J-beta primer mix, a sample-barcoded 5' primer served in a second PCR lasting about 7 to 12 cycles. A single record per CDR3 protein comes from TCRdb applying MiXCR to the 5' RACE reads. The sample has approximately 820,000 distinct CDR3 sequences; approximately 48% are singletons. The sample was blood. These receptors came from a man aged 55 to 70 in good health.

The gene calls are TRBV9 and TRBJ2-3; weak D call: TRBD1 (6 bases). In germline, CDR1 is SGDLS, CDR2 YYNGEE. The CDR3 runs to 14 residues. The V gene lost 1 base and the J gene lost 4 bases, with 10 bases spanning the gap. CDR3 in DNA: TGTGCCAGCAGCGTATCAGGGGCCCCAGATACGCAGTATTTT. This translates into CASSVSGAPDTQYF.

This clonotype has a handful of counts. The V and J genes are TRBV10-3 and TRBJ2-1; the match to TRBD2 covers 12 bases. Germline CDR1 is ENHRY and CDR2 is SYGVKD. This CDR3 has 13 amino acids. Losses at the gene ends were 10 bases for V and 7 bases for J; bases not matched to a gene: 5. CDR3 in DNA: TGTGCCACGGAACTAGCGGGGGGAAATGAGCAGTTCTTC. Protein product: CATELAGGNEQFF.

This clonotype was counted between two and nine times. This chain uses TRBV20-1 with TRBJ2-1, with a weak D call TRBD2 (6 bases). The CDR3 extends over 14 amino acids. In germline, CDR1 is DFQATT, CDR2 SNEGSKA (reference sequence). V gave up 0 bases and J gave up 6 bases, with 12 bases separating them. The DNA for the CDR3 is TGCAGTGCTAGAGATATTCTAGCGACCAATGAGCAGTTCTTC. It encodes CSARDILATNEQFF.

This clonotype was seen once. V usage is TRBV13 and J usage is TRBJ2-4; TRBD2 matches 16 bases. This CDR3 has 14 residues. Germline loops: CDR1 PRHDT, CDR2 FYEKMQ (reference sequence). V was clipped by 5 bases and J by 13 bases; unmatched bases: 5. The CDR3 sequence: CASSSGTSGGEQYF. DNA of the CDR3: TGTGCCAGCAGCAGCGGGACTAGCGGGGGGGAGCAGTACTTC.

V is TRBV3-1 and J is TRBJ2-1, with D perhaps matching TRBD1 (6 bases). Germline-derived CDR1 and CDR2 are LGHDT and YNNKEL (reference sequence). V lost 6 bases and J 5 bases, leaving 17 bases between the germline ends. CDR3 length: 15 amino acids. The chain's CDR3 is CASRGWGLGHNEQFF. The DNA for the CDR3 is TGTGCCAGCAGGGGGTGGGGGCTAGGGCACAATGAGCAGTTCTTC.

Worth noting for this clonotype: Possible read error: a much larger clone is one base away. The CDR3 coding sequence is TGTGCCAGCGGCTTAGACGGACTACGCACAGATACGCAGTATTTT. Translation gives CASGLDGLRTDTQYF. V usage is TRBV7-8 and J usage is TRBJ2-3; D is possibly TRBD2 (6 bases). In germline, CDR1 is SGHVS, CDR2 FQNEAQ. The CDR3 sequence is 15 residues long.

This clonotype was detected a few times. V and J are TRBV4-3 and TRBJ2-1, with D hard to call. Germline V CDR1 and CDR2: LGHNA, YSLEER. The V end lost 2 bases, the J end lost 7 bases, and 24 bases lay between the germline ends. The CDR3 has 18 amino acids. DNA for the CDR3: TGCGCCAGCAGCCAATCGAGTCCTCAAAATCCCATCCTTAATGAGCAGTTCTTC. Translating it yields CASSQSSPQNPILNEQFF.

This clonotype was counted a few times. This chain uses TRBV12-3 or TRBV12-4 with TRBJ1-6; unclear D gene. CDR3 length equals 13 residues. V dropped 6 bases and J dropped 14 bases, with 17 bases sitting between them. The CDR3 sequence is CASSSSLFVTLHF. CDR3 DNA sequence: TGTGCCAGCAGCAGCAGCCTCTTTGTCACCCTCCACTTT.

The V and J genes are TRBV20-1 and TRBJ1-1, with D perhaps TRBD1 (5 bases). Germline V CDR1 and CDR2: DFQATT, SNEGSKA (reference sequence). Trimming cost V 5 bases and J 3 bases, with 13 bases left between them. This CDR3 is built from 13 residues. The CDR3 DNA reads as TGCAGTGCTGGCAGGGTCGCGGACACTGAAGCTTTCTTT. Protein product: CSAGRVADTEAFF.

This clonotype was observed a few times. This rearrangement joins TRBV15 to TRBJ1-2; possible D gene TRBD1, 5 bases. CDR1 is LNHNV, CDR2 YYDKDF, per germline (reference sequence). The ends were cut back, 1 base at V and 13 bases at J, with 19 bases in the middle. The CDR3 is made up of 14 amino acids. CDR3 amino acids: CATSRGGTPPPGTF. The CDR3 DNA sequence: TGTGCCACCAGCAGAGGCGGGACTCCCCCCCCAGGCACCTTC.

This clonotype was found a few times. The CDR3, as DNA: TGTGCCATCAGTGCAGGGGAGAGGGAGACCCAGTACTTC. This sequence encodes CAISAGERETQYF. V gene TRBV10-3 combines with J gene TRBJ2-5; D possibly corresponds to TRBD1 (6 bases). This CDR3 has 13 residues. V shed 4 bases and J shed 5 bases, with 11 bases lying between them. Germline assignment: CDR1 ENHRY and CDR2 SYGVKD.

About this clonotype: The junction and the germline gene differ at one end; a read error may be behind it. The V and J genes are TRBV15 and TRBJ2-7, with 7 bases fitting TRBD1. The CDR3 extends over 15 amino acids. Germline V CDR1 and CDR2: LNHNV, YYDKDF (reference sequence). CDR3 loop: CATNRDPGGVDEQYF. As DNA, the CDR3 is TGTGCCACCAACAGAGACCCAGGGGGTGTGGACGAGCAGTACTTC.

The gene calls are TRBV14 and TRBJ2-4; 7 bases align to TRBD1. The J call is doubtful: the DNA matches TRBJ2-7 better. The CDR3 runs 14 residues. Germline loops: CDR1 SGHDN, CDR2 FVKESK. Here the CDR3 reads CASSHRDSVDEQYF. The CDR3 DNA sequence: TGTGCCAGCAGCCATCGGGACAGTGTGGACGAGCAGTACTTC.

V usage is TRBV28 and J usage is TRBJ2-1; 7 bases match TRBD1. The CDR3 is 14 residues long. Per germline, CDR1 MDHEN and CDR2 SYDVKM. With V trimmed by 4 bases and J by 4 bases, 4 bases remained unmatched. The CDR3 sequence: CASSSGGNYNEQFF. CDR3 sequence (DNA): TGTGCCAGCAGTTCAGGGGGTAATTACAATGAGCAGTTCTTC.

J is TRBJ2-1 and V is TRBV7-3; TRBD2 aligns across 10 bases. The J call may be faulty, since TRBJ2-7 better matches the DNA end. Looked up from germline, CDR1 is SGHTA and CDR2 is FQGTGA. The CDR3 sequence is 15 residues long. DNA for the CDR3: TGTGCCAGCAGCTATAGCGGGGGGATCTACAATGAGCAGTACTTC. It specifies CASSYSGGIYNEQYF.

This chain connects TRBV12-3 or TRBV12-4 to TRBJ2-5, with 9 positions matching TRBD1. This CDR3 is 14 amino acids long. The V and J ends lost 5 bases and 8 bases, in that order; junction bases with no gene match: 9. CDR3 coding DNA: TGTGCCAGCAGTCCTACGGGACAGGGTGACACCCAGTACTTC. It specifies CASSPTGQGDTQYF.

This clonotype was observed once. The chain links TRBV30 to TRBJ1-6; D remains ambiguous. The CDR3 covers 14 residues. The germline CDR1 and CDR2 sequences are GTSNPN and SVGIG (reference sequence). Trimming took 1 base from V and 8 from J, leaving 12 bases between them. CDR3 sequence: CAWSGTAGYSPLHF. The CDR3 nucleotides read TGTGCCTGGAGTGGAACAGCCGGATATTCACCCCTCCACTTT.

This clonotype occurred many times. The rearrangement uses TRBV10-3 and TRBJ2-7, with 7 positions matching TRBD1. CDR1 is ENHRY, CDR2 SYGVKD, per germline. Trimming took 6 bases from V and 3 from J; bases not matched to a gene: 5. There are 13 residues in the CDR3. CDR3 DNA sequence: TGTGCCATCAGCCCCGGACAGGTCTACGAGCAGTACTTC. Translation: CAISPGQVYEQYF.

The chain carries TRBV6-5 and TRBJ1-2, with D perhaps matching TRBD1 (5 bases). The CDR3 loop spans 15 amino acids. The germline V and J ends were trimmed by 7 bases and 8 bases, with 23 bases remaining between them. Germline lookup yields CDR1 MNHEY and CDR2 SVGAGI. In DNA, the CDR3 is TGTGCCAGCACCCCTTCCCCAGGGATCACTGGGGGCTACACCTTC. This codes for CASTPSPGITGGYTF.

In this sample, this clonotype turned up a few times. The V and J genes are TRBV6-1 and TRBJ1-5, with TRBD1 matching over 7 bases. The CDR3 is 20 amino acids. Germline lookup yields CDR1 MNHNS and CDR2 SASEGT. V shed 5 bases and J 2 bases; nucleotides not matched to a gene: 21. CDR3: CASSQPDRVGGIYGNQPQHF. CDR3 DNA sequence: TGTGCCAGCAGTCAGCCCGACAGGGTTGGGGGAATATATGGCAATCAGCCCCAGCATTTT.

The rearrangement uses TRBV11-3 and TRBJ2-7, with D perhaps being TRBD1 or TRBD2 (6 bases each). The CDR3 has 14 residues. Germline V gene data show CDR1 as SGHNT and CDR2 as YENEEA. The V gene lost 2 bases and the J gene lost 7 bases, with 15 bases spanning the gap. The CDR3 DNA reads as TGTGCCAGCAGCTTATCCCCGGGGGCGAATGAGCAGTACTTC. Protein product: CASSLSPGANEQYF.

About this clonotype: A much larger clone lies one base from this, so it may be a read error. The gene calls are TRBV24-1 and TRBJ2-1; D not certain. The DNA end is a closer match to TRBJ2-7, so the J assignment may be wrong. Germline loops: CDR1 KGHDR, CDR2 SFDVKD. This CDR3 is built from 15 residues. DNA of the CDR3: TGTGCCACCAGTGCTGGGGAACTCTCCTACAATGAGCAGTACTTC. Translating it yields CATSAGELSYNEQYF.

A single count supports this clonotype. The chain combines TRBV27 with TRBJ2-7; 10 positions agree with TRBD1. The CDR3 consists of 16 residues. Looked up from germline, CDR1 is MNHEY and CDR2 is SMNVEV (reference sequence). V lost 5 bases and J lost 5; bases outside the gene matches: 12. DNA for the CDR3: TGTGCCAGCAGTACAGCCCGGGACAGGGGCCTCGACGAGCAGTACTTC. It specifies CASSTARDRGLDEQYF.

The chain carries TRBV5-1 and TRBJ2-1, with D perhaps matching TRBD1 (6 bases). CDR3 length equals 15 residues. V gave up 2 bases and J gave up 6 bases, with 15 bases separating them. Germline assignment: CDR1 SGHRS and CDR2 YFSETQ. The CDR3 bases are TGCGCCAGCAGCTTTTCCCAGGGGCAAAGCAATGAGCAGTTCTTC. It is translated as CASSFSQGQSNEQFF.

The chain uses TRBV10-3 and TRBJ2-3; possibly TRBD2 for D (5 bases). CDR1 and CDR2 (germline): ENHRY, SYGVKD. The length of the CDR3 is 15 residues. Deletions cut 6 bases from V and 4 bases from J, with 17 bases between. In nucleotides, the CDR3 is TGTGCCATCAGCGAGGGAACAGAATGGGCAGATACGCAGTATTTT. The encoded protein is CAISEGTEWADTQYF.

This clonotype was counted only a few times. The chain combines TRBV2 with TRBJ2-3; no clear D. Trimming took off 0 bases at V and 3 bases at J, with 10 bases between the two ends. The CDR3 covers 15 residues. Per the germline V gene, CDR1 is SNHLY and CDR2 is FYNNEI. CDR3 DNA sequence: TGTGCCAGCAGTGAAGCGGTCCCGGGTACAGATACGCAGTATTTT. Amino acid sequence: CASSEAVPGTDTQYF.

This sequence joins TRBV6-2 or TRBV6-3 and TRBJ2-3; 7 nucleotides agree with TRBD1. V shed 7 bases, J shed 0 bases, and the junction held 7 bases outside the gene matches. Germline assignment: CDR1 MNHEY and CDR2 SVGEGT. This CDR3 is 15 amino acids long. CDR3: CASTTGALSTDTQYF. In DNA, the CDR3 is TGTGCCAGCACTACAGGGGCACTTAGCACAGATACGCAGTATTTT.

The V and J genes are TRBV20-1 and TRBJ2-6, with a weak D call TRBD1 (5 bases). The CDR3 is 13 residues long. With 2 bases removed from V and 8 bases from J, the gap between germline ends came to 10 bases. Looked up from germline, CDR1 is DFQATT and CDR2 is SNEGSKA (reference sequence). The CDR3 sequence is CSARPRDSNVLTF. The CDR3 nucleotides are TGCAGTGCTAGACCCAGGGATTCCAACGTCCTGACTTTC.

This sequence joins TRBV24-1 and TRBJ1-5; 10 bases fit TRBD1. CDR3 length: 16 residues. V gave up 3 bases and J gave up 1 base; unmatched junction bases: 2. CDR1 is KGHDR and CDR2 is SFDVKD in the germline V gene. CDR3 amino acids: CATSDGTGASNQPQHF. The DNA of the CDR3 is TGTGCCACCAGTGATGGGACAGGGGCAAGCAATCAGCCCCAGCATTTT.